The clone carrying this TCR beta chain was counted at least ten times. What it recognizes is unknown. V dropped 4 bases and J dropped 5; count of bases not matched to a gene: 13. This CDR3 is 16 amino acids long. The V gene's germline CDR1 is SQVTM and CDR2 ANQGSEA. The authors built TCR beta libraries using iRepertoire HTBI primers and Arm-PCR of CDR3 regions. TCRdb recomputed calls from the multiplex PCR reads with MiXCR, one row per CDR3 protein. This repertoire shows roughly 420,000 distinct CDR3 sequences, around 15% found once; its top ten account for roughly a sixth. The data were taken from a study of regulatory T cells in long-lasting Graves disease. The study, taken as a whole, reports: Since the sample size was small, accuracy may have been reduced.

Described time point: newly diagnosed GD, antithyroid drugs for less than 3 months. Following extraction of RNA from PBMCs, that RNA was used to make the TCR library. The same sample was also used in a study of T cells in Graves' hyperthyroidism and ophthalmopathy.

This TCR came from a woman aged 45-65 years with Graves disease. The material was peripheral blood mononuclear cells (PBMCs), obtained at new diagnosis, from a patient treated with antithyroid drugs. The chain employs TRBV29-1 and TRBJ2-5; 10 bases line up with TRBD2. The CDR3 region has the DNA TGCAGCGTTGTTGGGAGCGGGAGGGCCGAGATCGAGACCCAGTACTTC. Translating gives CSVVGSGRAEIETQYF.